Following are 20 T cell receptor beta chains from one sample sequenced in a study of T cells in Graves' hyperthyroidism and ophthalmopathy (dated by TCRdb to the late 2010s). The library relied on multiplex PCR. Sequencing was carried out with an Illumina HiSeq 2000. The TCR beta CDR3 regions were amplified from the RNA transcripts. For the first round of RT-PCR on the TCR CDR3, the HTBI primer set was used together with the Qiagen OneStep RT-PCR kit. The raw public data were reprocessed by TCRdb itself: fastp quality trimming at Q25, MiXCR clonotype calling, in-frame beta chains only. Every CDR3 protein is listed once, alongside the most common genes and DNA of its rows. Here the sample has 300,000 to 450,000 distinct CDR3 sequences; around 14% occur a single time. Of the sample, approximately 11% is held by the ten largest clones. Material: blood. The origin of the receptors is an older woman with Graves' hyperthyroidism.

The chain combines TRBV20-1 with TRBJ2-5, with TRBD1 matching over 8 bases. Germline V lookup: CDR1 DFQATT, CDR2 SNEGSKA (reference sequence). J was trimmed by 2 bases and V by 3 bases; bases with no gene match: 5. The CDR3 is 14 amino acids. The CDR3 bases are TGCAGTGCTAGCGAACAGGGGGTGCAAGAGACCCAGTACTTC. Translated, it gives CSASEQGVQETQYF.

This clonotype has a count of ten or more. The V gene is TRBV27, the J gene TRBJ2-7; 7 positions match TRBD2. After removal of 8 bases from V and 2 bases from J, the junction contained 9 bases not matched to a gene. The CDR3 extends over 14 amino acids. Germline lookup yields CDR1 MNHEY and CDR2 SMNVEV (reference sequence). The CDR3 coding sequence is TGTGCCAGCGCCCGTCCGGGAGGCGCCTACGAGCAGTACTTC. It yields the protein CASARPGGAYEQYF.

This clonotype was observed many times. The V and J genes are TRBV5-5 and TRBJ1-2, with D perhaps TRBD1 (5 bases). CDR1 and CDR2 (germline): SGHKS, YYEKEE (reference sequence). The CDR3 runs to 12 residues. V was pared by 4 bases and J by 7 bases, with 11 bases between. The CDR3 loop reads CASSVGGTGYTF. Here the CDR3 DNA reads TGTGCCAGCAGCGTTGGGGGGACTGGCTACACCTTC.

The table lists this clonotype with a few counts. The chain uses TRBV4-1 and TRBJ2-7; 8 bases line up with TRBD1. The CDR3 is 16 amino acids. The ends lost 0 bases at V and 5 bases at J; junction bases unmatched: 9. Germline V gives CDR1 MGHRA, CDR2 YSYEKL. CDR3 DNA: TGCGCCAGCAGCCAAGATGACAGGACAGGGCGCAACGAGCAGTACTTC. This encodes CASSQDDRTGRNEQYF.

The sample holds a few counts of this clonotype. The chain links TRBV10-3 to TRBJ2-2; 8 nucleotides line up with TRBD2. The junction had 2 bases not matched to a gene; V was cut back by 5 bases and J by 0 bases. This CDR3 is 15 amino acids long. In germline, CDR1 is ENHRY, CDR2 SYGVKD. The CDR3 DNA reads as TGTGCCATCAGTCGAGCGGGAGCGAACACCGGGGAGCTGTTTTTT. Its translation: CAISRAGANTGELFF.

The chain couples TRBV10-3 to TRBJ1-5; 7 bases are a match to TRBD1. The CDR3 runs to 14 residues. With V trimmed by 7 bases and J by 7 bases, 10 bases remained unmatched. CDR1 and CDR2 from the germline V gene are ENHRY and SYGVKD. CDR3 protein: CAIIGTGERQPQHF. The CDR3 nucleotides read TGTGCCATCATAGGAACAGGGGAGCGACAGCCCCAGCATTTT.

This clonotype was found a few times. V usage is TRBV6-1 and J usage is TRBJ2-7; no firm D call. V lost 8 bases and J lost 5, with 10 bases in between. Germline CDR1 and CDR2: MNHNS and SASEGT. This CDR3 has 11 residues. CDR3 loop: CASQSPHEQYF. In nucleotides, the CDR3 is TGTGCCAGCCAATCCCCCCACGAGCAGTACTTC.

This clonotype has ten or more counts. The rearrangement links TRBV28 to TRBJ2-5, with 8 bases matching TRBD2. The CDR3 has 15 amino acids. The V and J ends lost 3 bases and 5 bases, in that order; junction bases with no gene match: 8. Germline V gives CDR1 MDHEN, CDR2 SYDVKM. The CDR3 DNA follows: TGTGCCAGCAGTTTTCTTGGAGCGGGAGTGGAGACCCAGTACTTC. Its protein is CASSFLGAGVETQYF.

This clonotype has at least ten counts. A read error may account for a junction end that differs from germline. Written as DNA, the CDR3 is TGTGCTAGCAGCTGGGACAGCTCAACTAATGAAAAACTGTTTTTT. Protein sequence: CASSWDSSTNEKLFF. The chain couples TRBV7-7 to TRBJ1-4, with TRBD1 matching over 7 bases. The CDR3 extends over 15 amino acids. CDR1 SSHAT and CDR2 FNYEAQ come from the germline V gene (reference sequence). Complete variable domain (other parts from reference TRBV7-7 and TRBJ1-4): GAGVSQSPRYKVTKRGQDVTLRCDPISSHATLYWYQQALGQGPEFLTYFNYEAQPDKSGLPSDRFSAERPEGSISTLTIQRTEQRDSAMYRCASSWDSSTNEKLFFGSGTQLSVL.

This clonotype showed up just a few times. The CDR3 bases are TGTGCCAGCAGCTTAGCCCTCAGGAGTGTAGATACGCAGTATTTT. Its protein is CASSLALRSVDTQYF. The J gene is TRBJ2-3, the V gene TRBV7-9; D ambiguous. This CDR3 is built from 15 residues. Germline V gene sequence: CDR1 SEHNR, CDR2 FQNEAQ (reference sequence). The V and J ends lost 0 bases and 5 bases respectively, with 12 bases between them.

V gene TRBV6-1 combines with J gene TRBJ2-3, with D uncertain. The CDR3 totals 15 residues. Germline V gene data show CDR1 as MNHNS and CDR2 as SASEGT. Trimming shortened V by 5 bases and J by 1 base, and 13 bases separated the two germline ends. CDR3 nucleotide sequence: TGTGCCAGCAGTCCCAGCACTACCGGCACAGATACGCAGTATTTT. It yields the protein CASSPSTTGTDTQYF.

This clonotype occurred a few times. The chain couples TRBV7-9 to TRBJ1-2; D remains ambiguous. The CDR3 loop spans 12 amino acids. V was clipped by 3 bases and J by 4 bases, with 6 bases between them. CDR1 SEHNR and CDR2 FQNEAQ come from the germline V gene (reference sequence). In nucleotides, the CDR3 is TGTGCCAGCAGCTTCTCGGCCTATGGCTACACCTTC. As protein: CASSFSAYGYTF.

In this sample, this clonotype turned up many times. V usage is TRBV29-1 and J usage is TRBJ1-1, with D perhaps TRBD1 (5 bases). Germline CDR1 SQVTM, CDR2 ANQGSEA. Trimming removed 6 bases at V and 4 bases at J, with 18 bases between. This CDR3 comprises 14 residues. This CDR3 is CSVAPGQGSTEAFF. Written as DNA, the CDR3 is TGCAGCGTCGCCCCTGGGCAGGGATCCACTGAAGCTTTCTTT. The full variable domain, completed using reference TRBV29-1 and TRBJ1-1, is SAVISQKPSRDICQRGTSLTIQCQVDSQVTMMFWYRQQPGQSLTLIATANQGSEATYESGFVIDKFPISRPNLTFSTLTVSNMSPEDSSIYLCSVAPGQGSTEAFFGQGTRLTVV.

On this clonotype: This may be a read error, as it is one base from a much larger clone. The conserved phenylalanine or tryptophan normally closing the CDR3 is absent here, so this likely arose from a read error. V and J are TRBV28 and TRBJ2-1, with TRBD1 identical over 9 bases. This CDR3 is built from 15 residues. Germline values: CDR1 MDHEN, CDR2 SYDVKM. V was pared by 5 bases and J by 6 bases, with 8 bases of the junction left unmatched. CDR3 amino acids: CASSPRDRAVNEQFS. As DNA, the CDR3 is TGTGCCAGCAGTCCCCGGGACAGGGCGGTCAATGAGCAGTTCTCC.

This clonotype appeared a few times. This chain uses TRBV5-8 with TRBJ1-2; a weak D match, TRBD1 (5 bases). CDR1 is SGHTS, CDR2 YDEGEE, per germline. The CDR3 is made up of 16 amino acids. Trimming took off 0 bases at V and 0 bases at J, with 12 bases between the two ends. The CDR3 DNA is TGTGCCAGCAGCTTGGCCAGGGTCCGTTCTAACTATGGCTACACCTTC. Translated: CASSLARVRSNYGYTF.

V usage is TRBV20-1 and J usage is TRBJ1-5; the D is unclear. The V end was cut by 1 base, the J end by 7 bases, with 17 bases between. The CDR3 length is 15 residues. Looked up from germline, CDR1 is DFQATT and CDR2 is SNEGSKA (reference sequence). This chain's CDR3 is CSARGRFVAEQPQHF. Here the CDR3 DNA reads TGCAGTGCTAGAGGCAGGTTTGTCGCTGAGCAGCCCCAGCATTTT.

This clonotype showed up just a few times. The rearrangement links TRBV27 to TRBJ1-3; maybe TRBD1 (6 bases). V was trimmed by 6 bases and J by 1 base, leaving 10 bases between them. CDR3 size: 14 residues. CDR1 and CDR2 (germline): MNHEY, SMNVEV (reference sequence). The CDR3 DNA is TGTGCCAGCAGCGAGGGGACATCTGGAAACACCATATATTTT. As protein: CASSEGTSGNTIYF.

In this sample, this clonotype turned up many times. The chain combines TRBV12-3 or TRBV12-4 with TRBJ2-1, with 9 bases identical to TRBD2. The CDR3 has 22 amino acids. V dropped 2 bases and J dropped 0; count of bases not matched to a gene: 20. CDR3 loop: CASSLPEGSLAGFSFSYNEQFF. The CDR3 DNA follows: TGTGCCAGCAGTTTACCAGAAGGTTCGCTAGCGGGATTCTCGTTCTCCTACAATGAGCAGTTCTTC.

The genes are TRBV16 and TRBJ2-7; TRBD2 is a possible D gene (6 bases). CDR1 KGHSY and CDR2 FQNENV come from the germline V gene. The CDR3 is made up of 15 amino acids. Trimming stripped 6 bases from V and 4 bases from J, with 19 bases between. This CDR3 is CASSFGSGTLYEQYF. In DNA, the CDR3 is TGTGCCAGCAGTTTCGGGTCCGGGACTCTTTACGAGCAGTACTTC.

This clonotype was counted at least ten times. The V and J genes are TRBV7-3 and TRBJ2-7, with 8 bases identical to TRBD1. V shed 3 bases and J 1 base; nucleotides not matched to a gene: 5. Germline CDR1 is SGHTA and CDR2 is FQGTGA. The CDR3 has 15 amino acids. The CDR3 bases are TGTGCCAGCAGCTTCCAGGGACAGGAGTCCTACGAGCAGTACTTC. Translation gives CASSFQGQESYEQYF.